This is a list of T cell receptor beta chains from one sample in a study of neoadjuvant nivolumab and ipilimumab in lung cancer. The table came from immunoSEQ multiplex PCR; TCRdb's copy has only in-frame clones and leaves some out. This table holds roughly 32,000 clones, about 92% found once. The sequencing used peripheral blood, collected after neoadjuvant nivolumab, alone or with ipilimumab, at or shortly before surgery. The receptors were gathered from an adult with non-small cell lung cancer. The CDR3 runs from the conserved cysteine through the conserved F or W. D genes are given only for firm matches. Expanded clones are given a class, and other clones once, few, many or no size at all.

j_call | d_call | clone_size | v_call | cdr3_nt | cdr3_aa
TRBJ2-1 | TRBD1 | once | TRBV9 | TGTGCCAGCAGCGTAGGAAGGGACAGCTCCTACAATGAGCAGTTCTTC | CASSVGRDSSYNEQFF
TRBJ2-7 | - | - | TRBV6-5 | TGTGCCAGCAGTTACTCGGGGGTTGACAGCGTAACCGAGCAGTACTTC | CASSYSGVDSVTEQYF
TRBJ1-2 | - | - | TRBV5-1 | TGCGCCAGCAGCTTGGAGCCGGGGGGACAACTATATGGCTACACCTTC | CASSLEPGGQLYGYTF
TRBJ2-7 | - | - | TRBV2 | TGTGCCAGCAGTGAAGCTCTCGGGGGCAAGGTTATATACGAGCAGTACTTC | CASSEALGGKVIYEQYF
TRBJ1-1 | TRBD1 | - | TRBV6-1 | TGTGCCAGCCGCCAGGGGGCGTCCGGCACTGAAGCTTTCTTT | CASRQGASGTEAFF
TRBJ2-7 | - | - | TRBV6-1 | TGTGCCAGCAGGGAACAGTGGGGGGCCCCCTACGAGCAGTACTTC | CASREQWGAPYEQYF
TRBJ2-1 | TRBD1 | - | TRBV10-3 | TGTGCCATCAGTACAACCGGGACAGGCTCCTACAATGAGCAGTTCTTC | CAISTTGTGSYNEQFF
TRBJ2-7 | - | - | TRBV5-1 | TGCGCCAGCAGCCCTCCCACAGGGACCTACGAGCAGTACTTC | CASSPPTGTYEQYF
TRBJ2-7 | - | - | TRBV6-5 | TGTGCCAGCAGTTTACCCCCGGGACAAGAGCAGTACTTC | CASSLPPGQEQYF
TRBJ2-2 | - | - | TRBV5-6 | TGTGCCAGCAGCTTTAACACCGGGGAGCTGTTTTTT | CASSFNTGELFF
TRBJ1-3 | TRBD1 | - | TRBV10-2 | TGCGCCAGCAGCGGACAGGGGAACACCATATATTTT | CASSGQGNTIYF
TRBJ2-1 | TRBD1 | - | TRBV5-1 | TGCGCCAGCAGCCCAGGGGACAGGGACTACGGAGAGCAGTTCTTC | CASSPGDRDYGEQFF
TRBJ1-1 | - | - | TRBV2 | TGTGCCAGCAGTGAACCAGACCGCTGGACAACCCCTTTGAACACTGAAGCTTTCTTT | CASSEPDRWTTPLNTEAFF
TRBJ1-1 | - | once | TRBV7-9 | TGTGCCAGCAGCTCTCAACAGGGTGGGGGTATAACTGAAGCTTTCTTT | CASSSQQGGGITEAFF
TRBJ2-5 | TRBD2 | - | TRBV7-7 | TGTGCCAGCAGCTTTAGCGGGATGAGGGGGGAGACCCAGTACTTC | CASSFSGMRGETQYF
TRBJ2-7 | - | - | TRBV15 | TGTGCCACCAGCCCCCGATTGGACTACGAGCAGTACTTC | CATSPRLDYEQYF
TRBJ2-3 | - | once | TRBV5-1 | TGCGCCAGCAGCTTGCTCCGAGGGCCCACAGATACGCAGTATTTT | CASSLLRGPTDTQYF
TRBJ2-7 | - | - | TRBV5-4 | TGTGCCAGCAGCTTGGGGGACGCTTCCTACGAGCAGTACTTC | CASSLGDASYEQYF
TRBJ2-5 | TRBD2 | - | TRBV25-1 | TGTGCCAGCAGAAGAGGGAGGGCCCCGGAGACCCAGTACTTC | CASRRGRAPETQYF
TRBJ2-6 | - | - | TRBV5-6 | TGTGCCAGCAGCTGGGGGACCAGCTCTGGGGCCAACGTCCTGACTTTC | CASSWGTSSGANVLTF
TRBJ2-7 | - | - | TRBV12-1 | TGTGCCAGCAGCTTTGGGCAGAGGGGGCCCTACGAGCAGTACTTC | CASSFGQRGPYEQYF
TRBJ2-3 | TRBD1 | once | TRBV7-9 | TGTGCCAGCAGCCTACAGGGGAACACAGATACGCAGTATTTT | CASSLQGNTDTQYF
TRBJ2-5 | - | - | TRBV10-2 | TGCGCCAGCAGTCAAGAGACCCAGTACTTC | CASSQETQYF
TRBJ2-7 | TRBD2 | - | TRBV6-8 | TGTGCCAGCAGTTACTCGGGCGGGAGGAGGCTCTACGAGCAGTACTTC | CASSYSGGRRLYEQYF
TRBJ2-5 | TRBD1 | - | TRBV5-4 | TGTGCCAGCAGCTTGGCCGTCGGCAGGGGGCGAGAGACCCAGTACTTC | CASSLAVGRGRETQYF
TRBJ2-2 | - | - | TRBV10-1 | TGCGCCAGCAGTGAGTTTCGCCCCGGCACCGGGGAGCTGTTTTTT | CASSEFRPGTGELFF
TRBJ1-4 | TRBD1 | - | TRBV15 | TGTGCCACCAGCACCCGACAGGGGGCGAGGACTAATGAAAAACTGTTTTTT | CATSTRQGARTNEKLFF
TRBJ2-3 | TRBD1 | - | TRBV18 | TGTGCCAGCTCCCCACAGGGGGATACGCAGTATTTT | CASSPQGDTQYF
TRBJ2-1 | - | - | TRBV7-2 | TGTGCCAGCAGCCCGTGGGATCGGATACAGTTCTTC | CASSPWDRIQFF
TRBJ2-7 | TRBD2 | - | TRBV6-5 | TGTGCCAGCAGCTACAGGGGAGCGGGAGGGCCTTACGAGCAGTACTTC | CASSYRGAGGPYEQYF
TRBJ2-5 | TRBD1 | - | TRBV6-5 | TGTGCCAGCAGTAAGGGACAGCCCTCGGAGACCCAGTACTTC | CASSKGQPSETQYF
TRBJ1-4 | TRBD1 | - | TRBV2 | TGTGCCAGCAGGGGGACAGCAACTAATGAAAAACTGTTTTTT | CASRGTATNEKLFF
TRBJ2-7 | - | - | TRBV11-2 | TGTGCCAGCACAGCTCTCTCCGTCTCCTACGAGCAGTACTTC | CASTALSVSYEQYF
TRBJ2-7 | - | - | TRBV14 | TGTGCCAGCAGCCACGGGGGCAATCCCTACGAGCAGTACTTC | CASSHGGNPYEQYF
TRBJ1-2 | TRBD1 | - | TRBV7-9 | TGTGCCAGCAGCTCAGGGACAGGGGTTGGCTACACCTTC | CASSSGTGVGYTF
TRBJ2-1 | - | - | TRBV28 | TGTGCCAGCAGTTTCGGGCGGGATCCCTACAATGAGCAGTTCTTC | CASSFGRDPYNEQFF
TRBJ2-3 | - | - | TRBV7-2 | TGTGCCAGCAGCTTATCGACTCAGGCATTTTCAGATACGCAGTATTTT | CASSLSTQAFSDTQYF
TRBJ1-5 | TRBD1 | - | TRBV5-4 | TGTGCCAGCAGCCTACCGGGACAGGGGGGGAGGCAGCCCCAGCATTTT | CASSLPGQGGRQPQHF
TRBJ1-2 | - | - | TRBV29-1 | TGCAGCGGATTGCTTGGGACTATGGGCTACACCTTC | CSGLLGTMGYTF
TRBJ1-2 | - | once | TRBV11-2 | TGTGCCAGCAACCTCGACAGAGCCAACTATGGCTACACCTTC | CASNLDRANYGYTF
TRBJ2-5 | - | - | TRBV5-1 | TGCGCCAGCAGCTTAGAACAGCCTCGTGGAGAGACCCAGTACTTC | CASSLEQPRGETQYF
TRBJ2-3 | - | - | TRBV18 | TGTGCCAGCTCACCAAGTCGGAACACAGATACGCAGTATTTT | CASSPSRNTDTQYF
TRBJ2-3 | TRBD1 | - | TRBV29-1 | TGCAGCGTCAAACAGGGGGCCAGGGCAGATACGCAGTATTTT | CSVKQGARADTQYF
TRBJ1-2 | - | - | TRBV25-1 | TGTGCCAGCAGCGCCCGGGGGGGCTATGGCTACACCTTC | CASSARGGYGYTF
TRBJ2-1 | TRBD2 | - | TRBV10-3 | TGTGCCATCAGTGAGTCGAATAGCGGGAGTGGTGAGCAGTTCTTC | CAISESNSGSGEQFF
TRBJ2-3 | - | once | TRBV5-6 | TGTGCCAGCAGCTTTTGGGGGGTCACAGATACGCAGTATTTT | CASSFWGVTDTQYF
TRBJ1-1 | - | - | TRBV4-2 | TGTGCCAGCAGCCAAGATTGGGAGGGGCGGGAAACTGAAGCTTTCTTT | CASSQDWEGRETEAFF
TRBJ2-4 | - | - | TRBV5-4 | TGTGCCAGCACCTTGGCGGGGAGGAACATTCAGTACTTC | CASTLAGRNIQYF
TRBJ2-1 | TRBD2 | - | TRBV9 | TGTGCCAGCAGCTTCACTAGCGGGAGGAACAATGAGCAGTTCTTC | CASSFTSGRNNEQFF
TRBJ2-5 | - | - | TRBV7-9 | TGTGCCAGCAGCTCCCGGACGGGCGGGGAGACCCAGTACTTC | CASSSRTGGETQYF
TRBJ2-7 | - | - | TRBV11-2 | TGTGCCAGCAGCTTAGGTTTCTTACTTTCCTACGAGCAGTACTTC | CASSLGFLLSYEQYF
TRBJ2-1 | - | - | TRBV7-2 | TGTGCCAGCAGCTTAGCGAAGAGAGAGCAGTTCTTC | CASSLAKREQFF